The 14 T cell receptor beta chains given below trace back to one sample, sequenced in a study of shared clonotypes between healthy human individuals. This table comes from immunoSEQ multiplex PCR, and its TCRdb copy is limited to in-frame clones, with some not included. The repertoire holds approximately 1,000,000 clones, with approximately 80% as singletons. Sequenced sample: memory CD4+ T cells from PBMCs. Subset described: CD45RA-negative fraction. The receptors were sampled from a man aged 18 to 30 in good health. Some clones in this sample may be carry-over from other donors' samples.

This chain connects TRBV4-2 to TRBJ2-1, with D perhaps matching TRBD1 or TRBD2 (6 bases each). Trimming took off 1 base at V and 4 bases at J, with 11 bases between the two ends. The CDR3 totals 15 residues. The germline V gene has CDR1 LGHNA and CDR2 YNFKEQ. The CDR3 is CASSQAGAFYNEQFF. As DNA, the CDR3 is TGTGCCAGCAGCCAAGCGGGGGCCTTTTACAATGAGCAGTTCTTC.

The gene calls are TRBV2 and TRBJ2-5; TRBD2 might be the D (7 bases). CDR3 length: 13 residues. V gave up 4 bases and J gave up 5 bases, with 11 bases separating them. Germline V gene sequence: CDR1 SNHLY, CDR2 FYNNEI. DNA for the CDR3: TGTGCCAGCAGTGTAGGGGGAGGGGAGACCCAGTACTTC. This translates into CASSVGGGETQYF.

The sample holds a few counts of this clone. The chain links TRBV6-5 to TRBJ1-1; no reliable D call. The CDR3 contains 14 residues. V was cut by 0 bases and J by 1 base, with 6 bases left in between. CDR1 MNHEY and CDR2 SVGAGI come from the germline V gene. Here the CDR3 DNA reads TGTGCCAGCAGTTACTCGCACGGGAACACTGAAGCTTTCTTT. Translating gives CASSYSHGNTEAFF.

The rearrangement joins TRBV7-3 to TRBJ2-7; 11 positions match TRBD1. The CDR3 is 17 amino acids. Trimming at V came to 1 base and at J to 3 bases, leaving 8 bases not matched to a gene. The germline gives CDR1 SGHTA, CDR2 FQGTGA. The DNA for the CDR3 is TGTGCCAGCAGCTTAATGAGCCAAGGGACAGGGGGCTACGAGCAGTACTTC. It encodes CASSLMSQGTGGYEQYF. The variable domain in full, completed from reference TRBV7-3 and TRBJ2-7, reads GAGVSQTPSNKVTEKGKYVELRCDPISGHTALYWYRQSLGQGPEFLIYFQGTGAADDSGLPNDRFFAVRPEGSVSTLKIQRTERGDSAVYLCASSLMSQGTGGYEQYFGPGTRLTVT.

The rearrangement links TRBV5-1 to TRBJ2-2, with TRBD2 matching 14 bases. Unmatched junction bases numbered 5, after V lost 4 bases and J lost 6 bases. CDR1 and CDR2 (germline): SGHRS, YFSETQ. This CDR3 has 16 amino acids. The CDR3, as DNA: TGCGCCAGCAGCCGGACTAGCGGGAGGTTGCCCGGGGAGCTGTTTTTT. It translates to CASSRTSGRLPGELFF. Complete variable domain (other parts from reference TRBV5-1 and TRBJ2-2): KAGVTQTPRYLIKTRGQQVTLSCSPISGHRSVSWYQQTPGQGLQFLFEYFSETQRNKGNFPGRFSGRQFSNSRSEMNVSTLELGDSALYLCASSRTSGRLPGELFFGEGSRLTVL.

Turning to this clone: Since a far larger clone is one base different, this is likely a read error. The chain employs TRBV4-2 and TRBJ2-7; TRBD1 aligns across 10 bases. V was pared by 4 bases and J by 3 bases, with 3 bases of the junction left unmatched. This CDR3 region has 14 residues. From germline, CDR1 is LGHNA and CDR2 YNFKEQ. CDR3 sequence reads: CASSLGDRGYEQYF. The CDR3 coding sequence is TGTGCCAGCAGCCTTGGGGACAGGGGCTACGAGCAGTACTTC.

This clone was counted between two and nine times. This rearrangement joins TRBV2 to TRBJ2-7; TRBD1 matches 9 bases. The CDR3 has 13 amino acids. Germline CDR1 SNHLY, CDR2 FYNNEI. V lost 11 bases and J lost 5; bases outside the gene matches: 10. DNA of the CDR3: TGTGCCTGGTCTGGGACAGGGATCGACGAGCAGTACTTC. Residues: CAWSGTGIDEQYF.

This clone was found a few times. This chain joins TRBV28 and TRBJ2-2; 7 positions agree with TRBD2. There are 16 residues in the CDR3. Germline CDR1 MDHEN, CDR2 SYDVKM. Losses at the gene ends were 7 bases for V and 4 bases for J; bases not matched to a gene: 12. As DNA, the CDR3 is TGTGCCAGCACCTCGCCGGGGAGGGCCGGCACCGGGGAGCTGTTTTTT. Protein: CASTSPGRAGTGELFF.

Remarks on this clone: Different DNA sequences within this sample yield the same CDR3. The chain combines TRBV9 with TRBJ2-5; 7 bases align to TRBD2. The J segment lost 5 bases and the V segment lost 2 bases, leaving 6 bases of the junction unmatched. Per germline, CDR1 SGDLS and CDR2 YYNGEE. This CDR3 has 14 amino acids. The CDR3 is CASSVAGASETQYF. In nucleotides, the CDR3 is TGTGCCAGCAGCGTTGCGGGAGCGAGTGAGACCCAGTACTTC.

The chain joins TRBV6-6 to TRBJ2-1, with D perhaps matching TRBD2 (5 bases). This CDR3 contains 15 residues. The V end was cut by 2 bases, the J end by 6 bases, with 14 bases between. The germline CDR1 and CDR2 sequences are MNHNY and SVGAGI (reference sequence). CDR3 loop: CASSYRAEAGNEQFF. The CDR3 nucleotides read TGTGCCAGCAGTTACAGAGCGGAGGCGGGCAATGAGCAGTTCTTC.

V gene TRBV12-5 combines with J gene TRBJ2-2, with a weak D call TRBD2 (7 bases). Germline V gene data show CDR1 as LGHNT and CDR2 as FRNRAP. The V gene lost 0 bases and the J gene lost 4 bases, with 12 bases spanning the gap. The CDR3 has 16 amino acids. CDR3 protein: CASGLVQGGATGELFF. In DNA form, the CDR3 reads TGTGCTAGTGGTTTGGTACAAGGGGGGGCCACCGGGGAGCTGTTTTTT.

The chain is built from TRBV14 and TRBJ2-7; tentatively, D is TRBD1 or TRBD2 (5 bases each). The CDR3 runs 16 residues. Trimming stripped 3 bases from V and 0 bases from J, with 15 bases between. CDR1 is SGHDN, CDR2 FVKESK, per germline. In DNA, the CDR3 is TGTGCCAGCAGCCACGAGTCAGGGACCCCCTCCTACGAGCAGTACTTC. Translation gives CASSHESGTPSYEQYF.

The chain employs TRBV2 and TRBJ2-5; TRBD2 matches 14 bases. The CDR3 is 14 residues long. The trim removed 4 bases at V and 5 bases at J, leaving 0 bases unmatched. In germline, CDR1 is SNHLY, CDR2 FYNNEI. The CDR3 loop is CASSGTSGGETQYF. CDR3 coding DNA: TGTGCCAGCAGTGGGACTAGCGGGGGGGAGACCCAGTACTTC.

This clone is a singleton in its sample. This CDR3 is also generated by other DNA sequences in the sample. The chain uses TRBV19 and TRBJ2-7; TRBD1 might be the D (5 bases). Per the germline V gene, CDR1 is LNHDA and CDR2 is SQIVND (reference sequence). CDR3 length equals 15 residues. Trimming stripped 1 base from V and 0 bases from J, with 10 bases between. This CDR3 reads CASSIGGSLSYEQYF. CDR3 in DNA: TGTGCCAGTAGTATAGGGGGCTCTCTCTCCTACGAGCAGTACTTC. Looking up the rest from reference TRBV19 and TRBJ2-7 gives the full variable domain: DGGITQSPKYLFRKEGQNVTLSCEQNLNHDAMYWYRQDPGQGLRLIYYSQIVNDFQKGDIAEGYSVSREKKESFPLTVTSAQKNPTAFYLCASSIGGSLSYEQYFGPGTRLTVT.